One sample yielded the 13 T cell receptor beta chains listed below, sequenced in a study of CD8 T cells in ankylosing spondylitis. TCRdb processed the 5' RACE reads anew with MiXCR; each CDR3 protein has one entry. The table includes fewer than 350,000 distinct CDR3 sequences, 9.5% to 13% detected once. The source material was blood, either unsorted or a sorted T cell fraction (not recorded which). Source of these receptors: a female donor with ankylosing spondylitis or in good health (not recorded which).

The V call is TRBV20-1, the J call TRBJ2-4; perhaps TRBD2 as D (6 bases). V gave up 3 bases and J gave up 0 bases, with 15 bases separating them. The germline V gene encodes CDR1 DFQATT and CDR2 SNEGSKA (reference sequence). The CDR3 covers 16 residues. The CDR3 nucleotides are TGCAGTGCTAGTGTTTTGCGGGAACTAGCCAAAAACATTCAGTACTTC. It encodes CSASVLRELAKNIQYF.

This clonotype was counted ten times or more. This chain uses TRBV12-3 or TRBV12-4 with TRBJ1-1; TRBD1 might be the D (5 bases). V was trimmed by 7 bases and J by 2 bases, leaving 17 bases between them. The CDR3 consists of 15 residues. The CDR3 spells CASKMGGDSNTEAFF. CDR3 DNA: TGTGCCAGCAAAATGGGGGGAGACTCTAACACTGAAGCTTTCTTT.

This clonotype was recorded a few times. The chain combines TRBV7-2 with TRBJ1-6; D remains unclear. The CDR3 runs to 14 residues. Germline V gene sequence: CDR1 SGHTA, CDR2 FQGNSA. Trimming took 6 bases from V and 5 from J, leaving 11 bases between them. CDR3 amino acids: CASSSGPNNSPLHF. CDR3 bases: TGTGCCAGCAGTTCTGGCCCCAATAATTCACCCCTCCACTTT.

This clonotype was picked up many times. This rearrangement joins TRBV7-9 to TRBJ2-5; 7 bases agree with TRBD2. The junction had 2 bases not matched to a gene; V was cut back by 1 base and J by 0 bases. Germline CDR1 reads SEHNR; CDR2 reads FQNEAQ (reference sequence). The CDR3 sequence is 15 residues long. CDR3 region: CASSLELADQETQYF. For the CDR3, the DNA is TGTGCCAGCAGCTTAGAGCTAGCGGACCAAGAGACCCAGTACTTC.

This clonotype was found many times. This chain connects TRBV19 to TRBJ2-1; D is undetermined. CDR3 length: 15 amino acids. V shed 3 bases and J shed 0 bases, with 9 bases lying between them. Germline loops: CDR1 LNHDA, CDR2 SQIVND (reference sequence). The CDR3 DNA reads TGTGCCAGTAGTATCGGGCAAAACTCCTACAATGAGCAGTTCTTC. As protein: CASSIGQNSYNEQFF.

This clonotype was found many times. The chain has TRBV20-1 and TRBJ2-7; 7 bases are a match to TRBD2. This CDR3 has 14 residues. Germline lookup yields CDR1 DFQATT and CDR2 SNEGSKA (reference sequence). J was trimmed by 1 base and V by 6 bases; bases with no gene match: 9. CDR3 coding DNA: TGCAGTGCCAGGCGCGGGGGTGCTTCCTACGAGCAGTACTTC. Protein: CSARRGGASYEQYF.

This clonotype was observed at least ten times. V is TRBV15 and J is TRBJ2-5, with a possible D match to TRBD1 (6 bases). The germline CDR1 and CDR2 sequences are LNHNV and YYDKDF (reference sequence). The CDR3 extends over 15 amino acids. Trimming pared 0 bases from V and 4 bases from J, leaving 12 bases between. The CDR3 loop reads CATSRDMAGAETQYF. DNA for the CDR3: TGTGCCACCAGCAGAGATATGGCAGGGGCAGAGACCCAGTACTTC. The full variable domain, rest sourced from reference TRBV15 and TRBJ2-5, is DAMVIQNPRYQVTQFGKPVTLSCSQTLNHNVMYWYQQKSSQAPKLLFHYYDKDFNNEADTPDNFQSRRPNTSFCFLDIRSPGLGDTAMYLCATSRDMAGAETQYFGPGTRLLVL.

This clonotype was seen many times. The V gene is TRBV4-1, the J gene TRBJ1-2; no definite D call. The ends were cut back, 4 bases at V and 8 bases at J, with 14 bases in the middle. This CDR3 region has 13 residues. Per the germline V gene, CDR1 is MGHRA and CDR2 is YSYEKL. The CDR3 region has the DNA TGCGCCAGCAGCCTTGTGGGAGAGGGAGGCTACACCTTC. This translates into CASSLVGEGGYTF.

The chain uses TRBV5-6 and TRBJ1-2; 10 bases line up with TRBD1. Germline V gives CDR1 SGHDT, CDR2 YYEEEE. V gave up 2 bases and J gave up 3 bases; unmatched junction bases: 4. The CDR3 contains 15 residues. The CDR3 loop reads CASSFGTGVDYGYTF. The DNA for the CDR3 is TGTGCCAGCAGCTTTGGGACAGGGGTGGACTATGGCTACACCTTC.

At least ten counts were recorded for this clonotype. At one end, the junction sequence differs from germline, possibly due to a read error. This chain links TRBV5-5 with TRBJ2-7; a weak D match, TRBD1 (5 bases). The CDR3 has 14 amino acids. Germline V gives CDR1 SGHKS, CDR2 YYEKEE (reference sequence). Written as DNA, the CDR3 is TGCGCCAGCAGCTTGATCCAGGGTTCCTACGAGCAGTACTTC. Its protein is CASSLIQGSYEQYF.

This clonotype was detected many times. The chain is built from TRBV6-1 and TRBJ1-5; 8 bases are shared with TRBD1. CDR3 length: 13 amino acids. V was clipped by 8 bases and J by 3 bases; unmatched bases: 3. From germline, CDR1 is MNHNS and CDR2 SASEGT. The CDR3: CASGDRINQPQHF. The CDR3 region has the DNA TGTGCCAGCGGGGACAGGATCAATCAGCCCCAGCATTTT.

This clonotype was observed at least ten times. This chain uses TRBV7-9 with TRBJ2-5; a weak D match, TRBD2 (6 bases). The CDR3 loop spans 16 amino acids. The germline CDR1 and CDR2 sequences are SEHNR and FQNEAQ (reference sequence). The germline V and J ends were trimmed by 6 bases and 1 base, with 18 bases remaining between them. The CDR3 nucleotides read TGTGCCAGCAGGGCGACTAGATTTTTTGCCCAAGAGACCCAGTACTTC. Protein sequence: CASRATRFFAQETQYF.

This clonotype came up a few times. This chain joins TRBV11-2 and TRBJ2-1, with D possibly TRBD2 on 6 matching bases. The CDR3 is 15 residues long. The V gene lost 6 bases and the J gene lost 7 bases, with 19 bases spanning the gap. From germline, CDR1 is SGHAT and CDR2 FQNNGV. The CDR3 sequence is CASRRDPGTLNEQFF. The CDR3 bases are TGTGCCAGCAGACGGGACCCGGGGACTTTAAATGAGCAGTTCTTC. The full variable domain, rest sourced from reference TRBV11-2 and TRBJ2-1, is EAGVAQSPRYKIIEKRQSVAFWCNPISGHATLYWYQQILGQGPKLLIQFQNNGVVDDSQLPKDRFSAERLKGVDSTLKIQPAKLEDSAVYLCASRRDPGTLNEQFFGPGTRLTVL.